Only one count was recorded for the clone carrying this T cell receptor beta chain. The data derive from a study of OX40 agonist ivuxolimab in advanced cancers. Method: immunoSEQ multiplex PCR; TCRdb's copy keeps in-frame clones and lacks some. Here the sample spans around 62,000 clones, roughly 80% being singletons. CDR3 length: 16 residues. The V gene's germline CDR1 is ENHRY and CDR2 SYGVKD. Trimming removed 3 bases from V and 1 base from J; junction bases left unmatched: 4. This chain connects TRBV10-3 to TRBJ2-2; 8 nucleotides agree with TRBD1. This material consisted of CD4+ or CD8+ T cells sorted from blood, taken in a trial of the OX40 agonist ivuxolimab. The receptor was derived from an adult with an advanced solid tumor such as melanoma, head and neck, liver or kidney cancer. The CDR3 bases are TGTGCCATCAGTGACGCTGGACAGGGGAACACCGGGGAGCTGTTTTTT. Translation: CAISDAGQGNTGELFF.